This T cell receptor beta chain was profiled in a study of blood T cell repertoires in COVID-19. Study-level background: The United States, Italy and Spain were the sources of the acute and convalescent COVID-19 samples. PBMCs, B-cell-depleted T cells, or T cells provided the cDNA or gDNA that made up the material.

Seattle enrolled patients during active infection and tracked them longitudinally. Authors' analysis steps: It was from reference gene primer amplification that nucleated cell counts were estimated. The method was immunoSEQ multiplex PCR; TCRdb's version includes in-frame clones alone and lacks a portion of them. V and J calls plus clone size are reproduced from that table; the DNA served to infer D and trimming. The table lists approximately 290,000 clones, about four fifths of them singletons. Trimming at V came to 1 base and at J to 8 bases, leaving 3 bases not matched to a gene. Per the germline V gene, CDR1 is SGHTA and CDR2 is FQGNSA. The CDR3 consists of 13 residues.

The source material was peripheral blood. The TCR comes from a person aged 65 to 79 with COVID-19, enrolled during active disease. The J gene is TRBJ1-2, the V gene TRBV7-2; 8 positions agree with TRBD1. CDR3 loop: CASSLDNRGGYTF. DNA of the CDR3: TGTGCCAGCAGCTTAGACAACAGGGGGGGCTACACCTTC.